One and the same sample provided the 17 T cell receptor beta chains below, sequenced in a study of blood T cell repertoires in COVID-19. Profiling relied on immunoSEQ multiplex PCR, and the TCRdb table lists in-frame clones only, not all of them. The sample lists some 99,000 clones, around 90% occurring once. The sample was peripheral blood. All receptors come from a human donor with COVID-19, enrolled during active disease. The donor label of this sample is uncertain.

This CDR3 is CASSLSFSGGLTGELFF. The CDR3 nucleotides read TGTGCCAGCAGTTTATCGTTTTCGGGGGGCCTCACCGGGGAGCTGTTTTTT. The chain uses TRBV27 and TRBJ2-2, with D maybe TRBD2 (7 bases). Germline V lookup: CDR1 MNHEY, CDR2 SMNVEV (reference sequence). CDR3 length equals 17 residues. Trimming took 0 bases from V and 4 from J, leaving 15 bases between them.

The chain is built from TRBV27 and TRBJ2-7; D possibly corresponds to TRBD2 (6 bases). The V gene's germline CDR1 is MNHEY and CDR2 SMNVEV (reference sequence). CDR3 length: 14 residues. The V end lost 8 bases, the J end lost 5 bases, and 19 bases lay between the germline ends. In DNA, the CDR3 is TGTGCCAGCGGATTCGGGGGATACGGCGACGAGCAGTACTTC. It is translated as CASGFGGYGDEQYF.

The rearrangement joins TRBV6-5 to TRBJ2-3; D unclear. The CDR3 has 13 residues. Trimming cost V 2 bases and J 4 bases, with 7 bases left between them. Germline CDR1 MNHEY, CDR2 SVGAGI. CDR3 nucleotide sequence: TGTGCCAGCAGTTACAGCAGGCCAGATACGCAGTATTTT. Amino acid sequence: CASSYSRPDTQYF.

This rearrangement joins TRBV5-1 to TRBJ2-3; 10 bases agree with TRBD1. This CDR3 is built from 15 residues. V shed 0 bases and J 10 bases; nucleotides not matched to a gene: 8. Germline CDR1 SGHRS, CDR2 YFSETQ. Here the CDR3 DNA reads TGCGCCAGCAGCTTGGGTTCGACAGGGGGCATGGCGCAGTATTTT. It is translated as CASSLGSTGGMAQYF.

The CDR3 sequence: CASRLQGDSYEQYF. In DNA form, the CDR3 reads TGTGCCAGCAGATTACAGGGGGACTCCTACGAGCAGTACTTC. The rearrangement uses TRBV6-4 and TRBJ2-7, with 8 positions matching TRBD1. The CDR3 is made up of 14 amino acids. Losses at the gene ends were 6 bases for V and 0 bases for J; bases not matched to a gene: 4. CDR1 MRHNA and CDR2 SNTAGT come from the germline V gene.

The chain links TRBV5-6 to TRBJ1-5; 7 nucleotides match TRBD1. Germline CDR1 reads SGHDT; CDR2 reads YYEEEE. Unmatched junction bases numbered 7, after V lost 3 bases and J lost 4 bases. The CDR3 contains 15 residues. CDR3 in DNA: TGTGCCAGCAGCTGGAGACAGGGCAAAAATCAGCCCCAGCATTTT. Translating it yields CASSWRQGKNQPQHF.

The chain combines TRBV25-1 with TRBJ2-1, with 8 bases fitting TRBD2. V lost 4 bases to trimming and J lost 1 base; unmatched junction nucleotides: 6. This CDR3 spans 16 amino acids. The V gene's germline CDR1 is MGHDK and CDR2 SYGVNS. In nucleotides, the CDR3 is TGTGCCAGCAGTGGTACTAGCGGCCAATCCTACAATGAGCAGTTCTTC. It translates to CASSGTSGQSYNEQFF.

V is TRBV4-1 and J is TRBJ1-3; TRBD1 agrees at 8 bases. Germline V gives CDR1 MGHRA, CDR2 YSYEKL. The CDR3 consists of 15 residues. V lost 6 bases, J lost 0 bases, and 4 bases stayed unmatched. In DNA form, the CDR3 reads TGCGCCAGCAGTCACGGGACAGGCTCTGGAAACACCATATATTTT. This encodes CASSHGTGSGNTIYF.

The chain has TRBV2 and TRBJ1-3, with D possibly matching TRBD1 (5 bases). The germline gives CDR1 SNHLY, CDR2 FYNNEI. CDR3 length: 16 amino acids. The V end lost 6 bases, the J end lost 3 bases, and 18 bases lay between the germline ends. The CDR3 nucleotides are TGTGCCAGCAGCCCCGAAAGAGACAGTTTTGGAAACACCATATATTTT. Translating gives CASSPERDSFGNTIYF.

This clone came up a few times. This rearrangement joins TRBV5-1 to TRBJ2-3; TRBD2 matches at 11 bases. This CDR3 contains 16 residues. CDR1 is SGHRS, CDR2 YFSETQ, per germline. J lost 3 bases, V lost 3 bases, and 6 bases had no gene match. The CDR3 nucleotides are TGCGCCAGCAGCTCCACTAGCGGGGGTGGGACAGATACGCAGTATTTT. Protein product: CASSSTSGGGTDTQYF.

This chain connects TRBV21-1 to TRBJ2-7; the listed D gene, TRBD1, was not tested against the DNA. TRBV21-1 is an annotated pseudogene. This CDR3 region has 18 residues. CDR3 in DNA: TGTGCCAGCAGCAAAGTGGGGACAGCCTCCACGACTACCTACGAGCAGTACTTC. This encodes CASSKVGTASTTTYEQYF.

The rearrangement uses TRBV4-1 and TRBJ2-2, with 7 bases lining up with TRBD2. The V gene end was trimmed by 0 bases and the J gene end by 4 bases; junction bases not matched to a gene: 2. CDR3 length equals 15 residues. The germline gives CDR1 MGHRA, CDR2 YSYEKL. The CDR3, as DNA: TGCGCCAGCAGCCAAGAGGGAGGGCGCACCGGGGAGCTGTTTTTT. It is translated as CASSQEGGRTGELFF.

The CDR3 DNA reads as TGTGCCAGCAGCTTTACCAACCCGGCGACAAGACGCACAGATACGCAGTATTTT. As protein: CASSFTNPATRRTDTQYF. The gene calls are TRBV5-6 and TRBJ2-3; D remains ambiguous. There are 18 residues in the CDR3. The germline V gene encodes CDR1 SGHDT and CDR2 YYEEEE. V lost 2 bases, J lost 1 base, and 20 bases lay in between.

This clone occurred once. The rearrangement links TRBV28 to TRBJ1-5, with D unresolved. CDR3 length equals 13 residues. Germline V CDR1 and CDR2: MDHEN, SYDVKM. Trimming removed 7 bases at V and 4 bases at J, with 11 bases between. CDR3 sequence: CASIRDFNQPQHF. CDR3 nucleotide sequence: TGTGCCAGCATTCGGGATTTTAATCAGCCCCAGCATTTT.

This sequence joins TRBV11-2 and TRBJ2-1; 7 bases are a match to TRBD1. CDR1 SGHAT and CDR2 FQNNGV come from the germline V gene. V shed 0 bases and J 6 bases; nucleotides not matched to a gene: 8. This CDR3 spans 16 amino acids. For the CDR3, the DNA is TGTGCCAGCAGCTTAGATCAAAGGGGGCATACCAATGAGCAGTTCTTC. Its translation: CASSLDQRGHTNEQFF.

Only one count was recorded for this clone. This rearrangement joins TRBV19 to TRBJ2-7; 8 nucleotides line up with TRBD1. J was trimmed by 0 bases and V by 6 bases; bases with no gene match: 7. Germline CDR1 LNHDA, CDR2 SQIVND (reference sequence). The CDR3 is 15 amino acids. The DNA of the CDR3 is TGTGCCAGTAGGCAGGACAGGGAGAGCTCCTACGAGCAGTACTTC. Translating gives CASRQDRESSYEQYF.

The CDR3 sequence is CASSIGVEYEQYF. The CDR3 nucleotides read TGTGCCAGCAGTATAGGGGTAGAGTACGAGCAGTACTTC. The chain combines TRBV6-5 with TRBJ2-7; D is perhaps TRBD1 (5 bases). The CDR3 sequence is 13 residues long. Germline assignment: CDR1 MNHEY and CDR2 SVGAGI. Trimming left V 5 bases short and J 4 bases short, with 12 bases between.